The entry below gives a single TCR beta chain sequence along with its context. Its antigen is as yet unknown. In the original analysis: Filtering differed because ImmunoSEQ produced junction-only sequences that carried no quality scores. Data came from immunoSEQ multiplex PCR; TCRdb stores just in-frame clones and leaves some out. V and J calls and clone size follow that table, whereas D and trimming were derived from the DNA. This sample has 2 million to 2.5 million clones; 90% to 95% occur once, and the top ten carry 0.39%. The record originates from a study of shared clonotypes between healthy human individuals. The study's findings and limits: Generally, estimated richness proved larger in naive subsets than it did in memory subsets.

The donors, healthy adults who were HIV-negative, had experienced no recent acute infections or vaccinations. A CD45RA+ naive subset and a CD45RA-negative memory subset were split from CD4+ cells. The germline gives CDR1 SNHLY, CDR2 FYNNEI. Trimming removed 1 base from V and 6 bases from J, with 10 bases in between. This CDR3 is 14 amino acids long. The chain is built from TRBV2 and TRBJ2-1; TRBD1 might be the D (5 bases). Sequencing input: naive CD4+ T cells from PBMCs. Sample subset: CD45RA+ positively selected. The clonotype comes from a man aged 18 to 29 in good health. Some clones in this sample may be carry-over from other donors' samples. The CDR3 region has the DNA TGTGCCAGCAGTGAAGTCCGGCAGGGCAATGAGCAGTTCTTC. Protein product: CASSEVRQGNEQFF.